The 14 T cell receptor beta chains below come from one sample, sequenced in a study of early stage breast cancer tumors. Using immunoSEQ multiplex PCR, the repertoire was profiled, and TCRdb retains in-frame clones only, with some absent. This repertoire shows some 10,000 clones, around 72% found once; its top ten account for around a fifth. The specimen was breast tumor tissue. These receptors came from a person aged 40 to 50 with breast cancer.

CDR3 loop: CAWSSQGRYGYTF. The CDR3 DNA sequence: TGTGCCTGGAGTAGTCAGGGACGATATGGCTACACCTTC. The chain recombines TRBV30 with TRBJ1-2; D perhaps matches TRBD1 (5 bases). The germline CDR1 and CDR2 sequences are GTSNPN and SVGIG (reference sequence). The length of the CDR3 is 13 residues. V dropped 2 bases and J dropped 5 bases, with 12 bases sitting between them.

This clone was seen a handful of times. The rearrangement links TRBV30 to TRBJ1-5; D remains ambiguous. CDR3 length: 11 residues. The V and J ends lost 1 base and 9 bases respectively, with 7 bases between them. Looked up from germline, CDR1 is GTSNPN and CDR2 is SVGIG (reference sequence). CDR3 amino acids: CAWSARGPQHF. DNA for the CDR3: TGTGCCTGGAGTGCCCGGGGGCCCCAGCATTTT.

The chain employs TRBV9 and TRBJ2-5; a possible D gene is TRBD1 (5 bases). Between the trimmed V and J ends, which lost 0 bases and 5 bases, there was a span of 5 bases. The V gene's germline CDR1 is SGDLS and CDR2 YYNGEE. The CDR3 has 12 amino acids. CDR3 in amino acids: CASSVAGETQYF. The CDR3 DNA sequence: TGTGCCAGCAGCGTAGCAGGGGAGACCCAGTACTTC.

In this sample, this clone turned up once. CDR3 in DNA: TGTGCCAGCAGCTCGGACGTTGGTAATGAAAAACTGTTTTTT. Protein: CASSSDVGNEKLFF. The V gene is TRBV7-2, the J gene TRBJ1-4, with D unclear. CDR3 length: 14 residues. V was clipped by 4 bases and J by 4 bases, with 10 bases between them. The V gene's germline CDR1 is SGHTA and CDR2 FQGNSA. The variable domain in full, completed from reference TRBV7-2 and TRBJ1-4, reads GAGVSQSPSNKVTEKGKDVELRCDPISGHTALYWYRQSLGQGLEFLIYFQGNSAPDKSGLPSDRFSAERTGGSVSTLTIQRTQQEDSAVYLCASSSDVGNEKLFFGSGTQLSVL.

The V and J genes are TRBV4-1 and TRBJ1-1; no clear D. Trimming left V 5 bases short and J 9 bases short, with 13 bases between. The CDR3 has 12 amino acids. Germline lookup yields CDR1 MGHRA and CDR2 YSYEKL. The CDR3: CASSARESKAFF. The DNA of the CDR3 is TGCGCCAGCAGCGCCCGTGAATCGAAAGCTTTCTTT.

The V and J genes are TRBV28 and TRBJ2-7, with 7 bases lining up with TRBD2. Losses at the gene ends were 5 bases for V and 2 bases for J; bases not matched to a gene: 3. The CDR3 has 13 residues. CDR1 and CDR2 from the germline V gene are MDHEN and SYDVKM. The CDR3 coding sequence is TGTGCCAGCAGTCCTAGCGGTCCCTACGAGCAGTACTTC. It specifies CASSPSGPYEQYF.

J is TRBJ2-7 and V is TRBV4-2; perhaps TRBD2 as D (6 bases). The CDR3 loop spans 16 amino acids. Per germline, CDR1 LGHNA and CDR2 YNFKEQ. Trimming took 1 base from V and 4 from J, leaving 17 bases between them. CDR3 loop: CASSQGPGEPAYEQYF. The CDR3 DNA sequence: TGTGCCAGCAGCCAAGGTCCGGGGGAACCGGCGTACGAGCAGTACTTC.

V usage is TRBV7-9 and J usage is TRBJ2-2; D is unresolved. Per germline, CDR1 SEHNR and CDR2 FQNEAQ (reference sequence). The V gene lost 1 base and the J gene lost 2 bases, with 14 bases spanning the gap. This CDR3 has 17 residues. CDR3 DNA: TGTGCCAGCAGCTTAGTCCCTGACACCGGTAACACCGGGGAGCTGTTTTTT. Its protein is CASSLVPDTGNTGELFF.

CDR3 protein: CASLASGFYNEQFF. The CDR3 DNA follows: TGTGCCAGCCTTGCCAGCGGATTCTACAATGAGCAGTTCTTC. The chain uses TRBV21-1 and TRBJ2-1; no DNA check was done on the table's D call, TRBD2. TRBV21-1 is a listed pseudogene. The CDR3 consists of 14 residues.

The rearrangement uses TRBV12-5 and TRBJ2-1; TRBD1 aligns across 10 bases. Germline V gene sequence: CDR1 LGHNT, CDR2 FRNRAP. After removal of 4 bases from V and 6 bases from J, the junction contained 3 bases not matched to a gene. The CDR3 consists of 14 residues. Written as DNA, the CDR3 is TGTGCTAGTGGTTCCTGGACAGGGGGCAATGAGCAGTTCTTC. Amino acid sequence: CASGSWTGGNEQFF.

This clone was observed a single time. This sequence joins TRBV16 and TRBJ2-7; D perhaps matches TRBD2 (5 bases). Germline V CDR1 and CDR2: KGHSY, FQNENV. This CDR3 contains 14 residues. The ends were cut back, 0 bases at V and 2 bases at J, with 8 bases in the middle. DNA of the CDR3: TGTGCCAGCAGCCAATCGGCCGGGGCCTACGAGCAGTACTTC. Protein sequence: CASSQSAGAYEQYF.

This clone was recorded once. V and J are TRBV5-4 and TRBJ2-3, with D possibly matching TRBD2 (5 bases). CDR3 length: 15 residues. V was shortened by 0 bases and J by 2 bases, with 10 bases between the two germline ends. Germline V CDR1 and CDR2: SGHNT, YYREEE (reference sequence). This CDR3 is CASSLGLSYTDTQYF. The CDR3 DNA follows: TGTGCCAGCAGCTTGGGACTATCCTACACAGATACGCAGTATTTT.

The DNA for the CDR3 is TGTGCCACCGATCGACAGGGCATATACTCTGGGGCCAACGTCCTGACTTTC. Amino acids: CATDRQGIYSGANVLTF. This sequence joins TRBV19 and TRBJ2-6, with 7 bases lining up with TRBD1. The CDR3 spans 17 residues. V lost 10 bases and J lost 0; bases outside the gene matches: 12. From germline, CDR1 is LNHDA and CDR2 SQIVND (reference sequence).

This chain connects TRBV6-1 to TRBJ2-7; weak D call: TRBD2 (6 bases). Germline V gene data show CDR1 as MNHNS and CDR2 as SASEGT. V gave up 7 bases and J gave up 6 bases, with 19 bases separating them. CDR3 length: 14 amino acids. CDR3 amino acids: CASTPTRDTGEQYF. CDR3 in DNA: TGTGCCAGCACTCCGACTAGAGATACCGGCGAGCAGTACTTC.